Each of the 4 T cell receptor beta chains below was sequenced from the same sample in a study of cytomegalovirus exposure and HLA in healthy donors. A multiplex PCR was run with 60 Vbeta primers and 13 Jbeta primers. The assay was immunoSEQ multiplex PCR, and TCRdb's table has in-frame clones only and misses some. The sample consists of around 150,000 clones, 78% of them appearing once. The material sequenced was PBMCs. These receptors originate from a woman aged 40-49 years in good health and CMV-seronegative.

The rearrangement uses TRBV10-3 and TRBJ1-1; perhaps TRBD1 as D (5 bases). The germline gives CDR1 ENHRY, CDR2 SYGVKD. Trimming stripped 3 bases from V and 6 bases from J, with 11 bases between. There are 13 residues in the CDR3. For the CDR3, the DNA is TGTGCCATCAGTGACGGGACTGAGGCTGAAGCTTTCTTT. Translation: CAISDGTEAEAFF.

The CDR3 loop reads CASSSGIPGYEQFF. The CDR3 DNA reads as TGTGCCAGCAGCTCGGGGATCCCTGGGTATGAGCAGTTCTTC. J is TRBJ2-1 and V is TRBV7-8, with D perhaps TRBD2 (5 bases). The germline gives CDR1 SGHVS, CDR2 FQNEAQ. This CDR3 is built from 14 residues. V lost 4 bases to trimming and J lost 8 bases, with 15 bases between them.

CDR3 sequence (DNA): TGTGCCAGCATCGAGGCGGAACGGCATAATTCACCCCTCCACTTT. Protein sequence: CASIEAERHNSPLHF. The rearrangement joins TRBV2 to TRBJ1-6; D not resolved. The CDR3 spans 15 residues. Trimming pared 7 bases from V and 5 bases from J, leaving 15 bases between. Germline V lookup: CDR1 SNHLY, CDR2 FYNNEI.

J is TRBJ1-2 and V is TRBV5-1; possible D gene TRBD1, 5 bases. This CDR3 region has 15 residues. Per the germline V gene, CDR1 is SGHRS and CDR2 is YFSETQ. Trimming stripped 4 bases from V and 6 bases from J, with 19 bases between. The CDR3 loop is CASSQTVGGLNGYTF. The CDR3 region has the DNA TGCGCCAGCAGCCAAACCGTGGGGGGATTGAATGGCTACACCTTC.